The 20 T cell receptor beta chains below were found in one sample sequenced in a study of blood T cell repertoires in COVID-19. TCRdb keeps only in-frame clones here, not all; method: immunoSEQ multiplex PCR. The repertoire holds about 260,000 clones, with 80% to 90% as singletons. The specimen was PBMCs or T cells enriched from blood (not recorded which). Every receptor here comes from a woman younger than 35 who had recovered from COVID-19.

This chain uses TRBV18 with TRBJ1-6; D is unclear. There are 14 residues in the CDR3. Germline V lookup: CDR1 KGHSH, CDR2 LQKENI. Trimming stripped 5 bases from V and 2 bases from J, with 7 bases between. CDR3 sequence: CASSAQAYNSPLHF. The CDR3 DNA reads TGTGCCAGCTCAGCTCAGGCCTATAATTCACCCCTCCACTTT.

This sequence joins TRBV6-5 and TRBJ1-4; weak D call: TRBD1 (5 bases). The CDR3 totals 12 residues. Germline loops: CDR1 MNHEY, CDR2 SVGAGI. Trimming pared 8 bases from V and 5 bases from J, leaving 9 bases between. CDR3 in DNA: TGTGCCAGCTCCCAGGGAAATGAAAAACTGTTTTTT. Its translation: CASSQGNEKLFF.

This chain joins TRBV28 and TRBJ1-3; D remains ambiguous. The V end lost 3 bases, the J end lost 3 bases, and 9 bases lay between the germline ends. The germline V gene encodes CDR1 MDHEN and CDR2 SYDVKM. This CDR3 has 14 amino acids. The CDR3 DNA reads TGTGCCAGCAGTTTGGGTGGAGTTGGAAACACCATATATTTT. Translating gives CASSLGGVGNTIYF.

In DNA, the CDR3 is TGTGCCAGCAGCACCAGACAGGGGGAGGAAAACACCATATATTTT. Translating it yields CASSTRQGEENTIYF. The chain uses TRBV7-9 and TRBJ1-3; the match to TRBD1 covers 9 bases. The germline gives CDR1 SEHNR, CDR2 FQNEAQ (reference sequence). This CDR3 has 15 amino acids. J was trimmed by 6 bases and V by 5 bases; bases with no gene match: 8.

J is TRBJ2-3 and V is TRBV5-4; 16 bases fit TRBD2. Germline-derived CDR1 and CDR2 are SGHNT and YYREEE (reference sequence). V lost 4 bases to trimming and J lost 0 bases; unmatched junction nucleotides: 11. CDR3 length: 20 residues. CDR3 nucleotides: TGTGCCAGCAGCCTGCTTTTGGGACTAGCGGGGGGGATTAGCACAGATACGCAGTATTTT. Its translation: CASSLLLGLAGGISTDTQYF.

This clone is a singleton in its sample. The chain is built from TRBV5-1 and TRBJ1-5; D not resolved. Germline-derived CDR1 and CDR2 are SGHRS and YFSETQ. CDR3 size: 15 residues. Trimming took off 4 bases at V and 2 bases at J, with 13 bases between the two ends. CDR3: CASSTGTPGNQPQHF. The CDR3 DNA is TGCGCCAGCAGCACGGGTACTCCCGGCAATCAGCCCCAGCATTTT.

V usage is TRBV6-5 and J usage is TRBJ2-7, with 8 bases lining up with TRBD2. This CDR3 spans 14 amino acids. The V segment lost 0 bases and the J segment 6 bases; nucleotides outside the gene matches: 4. The V gene's germline CDR1 is MNHEY and CDR2 SVGAGI. This CDR3 is CASSYSDSGAEQYF. The CDR3 coding sequence is TGTGCCAGCAGTTACTCTGATAGCGGGGCCGAGCAGTACTTC.

The genes are TRBV3-1 (or the pseudogene TRBV3-2) and TRBJ2-3; 15 bases match TRBD2. The ends lost 5 bases at V and 2 bases at J; junction bases unmatched: 8. The CDR3 is 18 residues long. Germline V gene lookup returns CDR1 LGHDT and CDR2 YNNKEL (reference sequence). For the CDR3, the DNA is TGTGCCAGCAGCATGGGACTAGCGGGGGGCCGCTACACAGATACGCAGTATTTT. It yields the protein CASSMGLAGGRYTDTQYF.

The V call is TRBV29-1, the J call TRBJ1-3, with no clear D. Germline values: CDR1 SQVTM, CDR2 ANQGSEA. The CDR3 is 13 amino acids. Between the trimmed V and J ends, which lost 6 bases and 6 bases, there was a span of 15 bases. CDR3 nucleotide sequence: TGCAGCGTCAGCCCCGGACTCCAAAACACCATATATTTT. This sequence encodes CSVSPGLQNTIYF. Together with reference TRBV29-1 and TRBJ1-3, the CDR3 gives the full variable domain: SAVISQKPSRDICQRGTSLTIQCQVDSQVTMMFWYRQQPGQSLTLIATANQGSEATYESGFVIDKFPISRPNLTFSTLTVSNMSPEDSSIYLCSVSPGLQNTIYFGEGSWLTVV.

The CDR3 coding sequence is TGCAGTGCTAGTTCTTCCCGGGGTTCGGGAGAGACCCAGTACTTC. Amino acid sequence: CSASSSRGSGETQYF. The chain employs TRBV20-1 and TRBJ2-5, with D tentatively TRBD2 (5 bases). Trimming left V 3 bases short and J 4 bases short, with 18 bases between. Germline CDR1 is DFQATT and CDR2 is SNEGSKA (reference sequence). The CDR3 is 15 amino acids.

This rearrangement joins TRBV3-1 (or the pseudogene TRBV3-2) to TRBJ1-6, with D hard to call. There are 16 residues in the CDR3. Trimming shortened V by 1 base and J by 6 bases, and 13 bases separated the two germline ends. Looked up from germline, CDR1 is LGHDT and CDR2 is YNNKEL (reference sequence). This CDR3 is CASSQAPRGSNSPLHF. Written as DNA, the CDR3 is TGTGCCAGCAGCCAAGCGCCGCGGGGTAGTAATTCACCCCTCCACTTT.

This clone showed up just once. In DNA, the CDR3 is TGTGCCAGCAGCCCCACCAGGGCAGGCTTTGGCTACACCTTC. Residues: CASSPTRAGFGYTF. J is TRBJ1-2 and V is TRBV14; possible D gene TRBD1, 5 bases. Per germline, CDR1 SGHDN and CDR2 FVKESK. The CDR3 is made up of 14 amino acids. Trimming took off 4 bases at V and 7 bases at J, with 16 bases between the two ends.

The chain recombines TRBV4-1 with TRBJ2-1, with TRBD2 identical over 7 bases. This CDR3 comprises 15 residues. V dropped 1 base and J dropped 3; count of bases not matched to a gene: 3. Germline assignment: CDR1 MGHRA and CDR2 YSYEKL. CDR3 protein: CASSQGAGDYNEQFF. CDR3 nucleotides: TGCGCCAGCAGCCAAGGGGCGGGGGACTACAATGAGCAGTTCTTC.

The rearrangement uses TRBV11-3 and TRBJ2-7, with 10 bases fitting TRBD1. CDR1 is SGHNT, CDR2 YENEEA, per germline. The CDR3 is 14 amino acids. V dropped 4 bases and J dropped 6; count of bases not matched to a gene: 6. The CDR3 reads CASSYGQGVGEQYF. In nucleotides, the CDR3 is TGTGCCAGCAGCTACGGACAGGGGGTGGGCGAGCAGTACTTC.

The chain combines TRBV5-1 with TRBJ1-6; D not certain. CDR3 length: 15 amino acids. Between the trimmed V and J ends, which lost 4 bases and 9 bases, there was a span of 17 bases. Germline CDR1 is SGHRS and CDR2 is YFSETQ. This CDR3 is CASSRGLDGFSPLHF. The CDR3 DNA follows: TGCGCCAGCAGCAGAGGACTAGACGGGTTTTCACCCCTCCACTTT.

The chain carries TRBV19 and TRBJ1-5, with 9 bases matching TRBD1. Germline assignment: CDR1 LNHDA and CDR2 SQIVND (reference sequence). Trimming removed 5 bases from V and 2 bases from J; junction bases left unmatched: 10. The CDR3 is 17 residues long. CDR3 bases: TGTGCCAGTAGTTCACCAACCGGGACAGGGCGCAATCAGCCCCAGCATTTT. Protein: CASSSPTGTGRNQPQHF. Looking up the rest from reference TRBV19 and TRBJ1-5 gives the full variable domain: DGGITQSPKYLFRKEGQNVTLSCEQNLNHDAMYWYRQDPGQGLRLIYYSQIVNDFQKGDIAEGYSVSREKKESFPLTVTSAQKNPTAFYLCASSSPTGTGRNQPQHFGDGTRLSIL.

The chain links TRBV6-5 to TRBJ2-3, with 7 bases identical to TRBD2. This CDR3 region has 13 residues. V shed 6 bases and J 4 bases; nucleotides not matched to a gene: 4. The germline CDR1 and CDR2 sequences are MNHEY and SVGAGI. CDR3 DNA: TGTGCCAGCAGGCCTGGGGGGGCAGATACGCAGTATTTT. Its translation is CASRPGGADTQYF.

The V gene is TRBV3-1 (or the pseudogene TRBV3-2), the J gene TRBJ1-5; 7 bases agree with TRBD1. Germline V gene data show CDR1 as LGHDT and CDR2 as YNNKEL (reference sequence). CDR3 length equals 14 residues. The ends lost 1 base at V and 6 bases at J; junction bases unmatched: 3. The CDR3, as DNA: TGTGCCAGCAGCCAAGGACAGGGCCTTCAGCCCCAGCATTTT. It yields the protein CASSQGQGLQPQHF.

The chain has TRBV11-2 and TRBJ2-3; D perhaps matches TRBD2 (6 bases). Trimming left V 5 bases short and J 6 bases short, with 21 bases between. Per the germline V gene, CDR1 is SGHAT and CDR2 is FQNNGV. The CDR3 totals 16 residues. CDR3 sequence: CASSPTPGLSTDTQYF. CDR3 nucleotides: TGTGCCAGCAGCCCAACTCCGGGACTGTCAACGGATACGCAGTATTTT.

In its sample, this clone was seen a few times. The chain recombines TRBV3-1 (or the pseudogene TRBV3-2) with TRBJ1-1, with D possibly being TRBD1 (6 bases). Germline CDR1 reads LGHDT; CDR2 reads YNNKEL (reference sequence). The CDR3 is made up of 13 amino acids. The V end was cut by 4 bases, the J end by 6 bases, with 12 bases between. The CDR3: CASSLEAGAEAFF. Written as DNA, the CDR3 is TGTGCCAGCAGCCTTGAGGCAGGGGCTGAAGCTTTCTTT.